A single sample is the source of the 13 T cell receptor delta chains below, sequenced in a study of γδ T cells in repeated Plasmodium falciparum infection. TCRdb repeated clone calling on the multiplex PCR reads with CATT. The table shows roughly 50,000 delta-chain clones, with 1.6% occurring only once. Vgamma9/Vdelta2+ and Vdelta2-negative gammadelta T cells were flow-sorted from PBMC for bulk sequencing. The specimen was gamma-delta T cells from blood. The receptors derive from a pool of human donors (malaria-infected and uninfected, not separated).

This clone was counted a few times. The translation of this DNA and the TCRdb protein of a much larger clone differ at residue 12, probably owing to a read error; the protein shown here is translated from the DNA. The chain joins TRDV1 to TRDJ1, with TRDD3 as a possible D gene (5 bases). TCRdb records no J gene; here it was assigned by comparing the DNA to germline. Germline V gives CDR1 TSWWSYY, CDR2 QGS. The CDR3 totals 17 residues. Trimming pared 5 bases from V and 3 bases from J, leaving 22 bases between. DNA of the CDR3: TGTGCTCTTGGGCGCCGACGGGGGCTGTTATACGCCGATAAACTCATCTTT. It codes for CALGRRRGLLYADKLIF.

This clone was observed a handful of times. With a far larger clone one base away, a read error is the likely cause. This specimen includes other DNA sequences encoding the same CDR3. The CDR3 nucleotides are TGCGCTCTTGTCTGGGGGGCGCACACCGATAAACTCATCTTT. It codes for CALVWGAHTDKLIF. The chain couples TRDV1 to TRDJ1; 7 nucleotides align to TRDD3. CDR3 length: 14 residues. CDR1 is TSWWSYY, CDR2 QGS, per germline.

A few counts support this clone. TCRdb attributes to this sequence the protein of a much larger clone, which differs from the DNA translation at residue 13; a read error is likely, and the protein displayed is translated from the DNA. The rearrangement uses TRDV1 and TRDJ1; 11 bases are shared with TRDD3. Here the J gene came from matching the DNA to germline, since TCRdb omits it. The junction had 18 bases not matched to a gene; V was cut back by 4 bases and J by 2 bases. CDR1 is TSWWSYY, CDR2 QGS, per germline. The CDR3 spans 20 residues. The DNA for the CDR3 is TGTGCTCTTGGGGGGCTTCCTACCTGGGGGATACAGGTTACTACCGATAAACTCATCTTT. Translation: CALGGLPTWGIQVTTDKLIF.

This clone was observed a few times. A read error likely explains why the TCRdb protein, taken from a much larger clone, differs from this DNA's translation at residue 16; the protein shown is translated from the DNA. This chain connects TRDV2 to TRDJ1; TRDD3 might be the D (6 bases). No J gene is reported in TCRdb; it was inferred here by comparing the DNA with germline. The length of the CDR3 is 21 residues. Germline CDR1 is GEAIGNYY and CDR2 is EKD. The ends were cut back, 1 base at V and 3 bases at J, with 32 bases in the middle. The CDR3, as DNA: TGTGCCTGTGACACAGGGTTACTTGGGGGCCCCCTTACCCCATACGCCGATAAACTCATCTTT. This codes for CACDTGLLGGPLTPYADKLIF.

This clone was found a few times. The protein held in TCRdb is that of a much larger clone and does not match this DNA's translation at residue 12, likely because of a read error; the protein shown is translated from the DNA. V usage is TRDV1 and J usage is TRDJ1, with 8 bases identical to TRDD3. The V gene end was trimmed by 8 bases and the J gene end by 5 bases; junction bases not matched to a gene: 22. Germline values: CDR1 TSWWSYY, CDR2 QGS. The CDR3 spans 18 residues. CDR3: CALLHLLGRGGSPDKLIF. CDR3 nucleotide sequence: TGTGCTCTTCTCCACCTCCTTGGGCGTGGGGGATCCCCTGATAAACTCATCTTT.

There are a few counts of this clone. A far larger clone is one base from this, pointing to a likely read error. The sample has other DNA sequences that encode this CDR3 too. CDR3 sequence reads: CALGVVVDTPRLYWGYTDKLIF. CDR3 bases: TGTGCTCTTGGGGTGGTGGTCGATACCCCGCGGCTATACTGGGGTTATACCGATAAACTCATCTTT. V usage is TRDV1 and J usage is TRDJ1; 7 nucleotides align to TRDD3. No J segment appears in TCRdb, so it was assigned here by matching the sequence to germline. With 4 bases clipped from V and 2 bases from J, the junction kept 28 bases outside the gene matches. Germline loops: CDR1 TSWWSYY, CDR2 QGS. This CDR3 has 22 residues.

This clone was counted only a few times. TCRdb's entry gives the protein of a much larger clone, which mismatches this DNA's translation at residue 8, likely from a read error; the protein reported here is translated from the DNA. Here the CDR3 DNA reads TGTGCCTCTCATGCCGCCTCTGAGGGATACTGTCACGATAAACTCATCTTT. It translates to CASHAASEGYCHDKLIF. The chain carries TRDV3 and TRDJ1; 7 bases agree with TRDD3. The J gene was not available in TCRdb and was assigned here by matching the DNA to germline segments. V was clipped by 4 bases and J by 4 bases; unmatched bases: 21. Germline CDR1 and CDR2: TVYSNPD and GDNSRS (reference sequence). CDR3 length equals 17 residues.

This clone was recorded many times. The chain couples TRDV3 to TRDJ1; D is undetermined. Per the germline V gene, CDR1 is TVYSNPD and CDR2 is GDNSRS (reference sequence). V lost 2 bases to trimming and J lost 2 bases, with 9 bases between them. The CDR3 totals 12 residues. CDR3 residues: CAFLLATDKLIF. In DNA form, the CDR3 reads TGTGCCTTTCTGCTGGCTACCGATAAACTCATCTTT.

Note on this clone: A read error is the likely source, as a far larger clone sits one nucleotide away. This sample also contains other DNA sequences that code for the same CDR3. V usage is TRDV1 and J usage is TRDJ1, with 13 bases lining up with TRDD3. The J gene was not available in TCRdb and was assigned here by matching the DNA to germline segments. The germline gives CDR1 TSWWSYY, CDR2 QGS. This CDR3 region has 23 residues. CDR3 sequence (DNA): TGTGCTCTCGGGGCTCGATTCCCAAAATTATACTGGGGGATACGCACCGAAACCGATAAACTCATCTTT. It encodes CALGARFPKLYWGIRTETDKLIF.

This clone was detected many times. The protein held in TCRdb is that of a much larger clone and does not match this DNA's translation at residue 11, likely because of a read error; the protein shown is translated from the DNA. This sequence joins TRDV1 and TRDJ1, with 7 bases identical to TRDD3. The CDR3 is made up of 17 amino acids. V lost 4 bases, J lost 0 bases, and 11 bases stayed unmatched. Germline loops: CDR1 TSWWSYY, CDR2 QGS. The chain's CDR3 is CALGGIGGDLHTDKLIF. The CDR3 DNA follows: TGTGCTCTTGGGGGAATAGGGGGGGATCTGCACACCGATAAACTCATCTTT.

This clone was seen a few times. The protein TCRdb lists belongs to a much larger clone and differs from this DNA's translation at residues 10 and 14, which points to a read error; the protein shown is made from the DNA. The chain joins TRDV1 to TRDJ1, with TRDD3 matching 11 bases. Per the germline V gene, CDR1 is TSWWSYY and CDR2 is QGS. This CDR3 spans 24 amino acids. V dropped 2 bases and J dropped 4; count of bases not matched to a gene: 30. CDR3 DNA: TGTGCTCTTGGGGAAAGCATAACCGCGAGCTGGGCCATGGAGTGGGGGATACGAGTCGATAAACTCATCTTT. Translated: CALGESITASWAMEWGIRVDKLIF.

This clone was counted a few times. TCRdb assigns this DNA the protein of a much larger clone, which departs from its translation at residue 17; this likely reflects a read error, and the protein shown comes from translating the DNA. The rearrangement joins TRDV1 to TRDJ1; D perhaps matches TRDD2 (6 bases). The J gene, not given by TCRdb, was assigned here from a germline match of the nucleotide sequence. The CDR3 totals 21 residues. CDR1 is TSWWSYY and CDR2 is QGS in the germline V gene. The CDR3 spells CALGKGSYGRVRLGYTNKLIF. The CDR3 DNA follows: TGTGCTCTTGGGAAAGGCTCCTACGGGAGAGTACGATTAGGGTACACCAATAAACTCATCTTT.

A note on this clone: One base separates it from a far larger clone, so it is likely a read error. The same CDR3 can be traced to other DNA sequences in this sample. The chain links TRDV2 to TRDJ1; 7 positions match TRDD3. Because TCRdb records no J gene, it was assigned here through a match of the DNA to germline. Looked up from germline, CDR1 is GEAIGNYY and CDR2 is EKD. The V segment lost 0 bases and the J segment 2 bases; nucleotides outside the gene matches: 17. This CDR3 is 19 amino acids long. CDR3 in DNA: TGTGCCTGTGACACCGGCCAATTGGGGGAGCGGATGTATACCGATAAACTCATCTTT. Amino acid sequence: CACDTGQLGERMYTDKLIF.